This record concerns one T cell receptor (beta chain) sequence. No cognate antigen has been identified for it. There are no base qualities to consult, and no much larger clone falls within one base. This entry is derived from a study of blood T cell repertoires in COVID-19 (TCRdb year 2020). Regarding the study in general: Samples covering the acute and convalescent phases of COVID-19 were provided by collaborators in the United States, Italy and Spain. The sample metadata nearly always contained a de-identified subject ID, COVID-19 status, age in years and sex. Deeply sampled blood TCRbeta repertoires from subjects exposed to, actively infected with, or recovered from COVID-19 were included in the dataset. HLA class I and class II types, where available, came from metadata supplied by the sample provider rather than from assay-based typing. The repertoires were made available in a free public database intended to serve as a resource for research on the immune response to SARS-CoV-2. The prospective study material was composed of cDNA or gDNA derived from T cells, B-cell-depleted T cells, or PBMCs. The samples were drawn from two sources: the first 160 participants of the ongoing ImmuneRACE study, and 1,254 subjects contributed by 6 global collaborators.

CDR1 and CDR2, looked up from the germline V gene, are SNHLY and FYNNEI. The CDR3 measures 15 amino acids from cysteine to phenylalanine. The only DNA kept is the CDR3, 45 bases in frame from the first base. Trimming removed 7 bases from V and 2 bases from J; the gene matches leave 5 bases unexplained. TCRbeta CDR3 regions were amplified from genomic DNA by means of the immunoSEQ Assay, a bias-controlled multiplex PCR. For the original study's pipeline: Nucleated cell counts per sample were estimated from amplification of reference gene primers within the assay. To quantify the absolute abundance of each unique TCRbeta CDR3 rearrangement, sequence reads were collapsed and filtered. For each sample, productive Simpson clonality was calculated as the square root of Simpson's diversity index across productive rearrangements. This immuneACCESS table, as held by TCRdb, lists in-frame sequences with V and J called but not all clones. Of the missing ones, under half trace to an unresolved V gene in checked studies; the others have no known cause. Clone size and V and J calls were adopted from that table, with D and trimming inferred from the DNA. Present in this sample are about 400,000 clones, more than 75% of which were seen just once. The biggest ten clones account for 3% of the sample.

The collaborating institutions used their own protocols to collect whole blood in K2EDTA tubes. Collaborator samples were shipped for TCRbeta analysis as frozen whole blood, isolated PBMCs, or DNA extracted from either sample type. Broad study findings and their caveats: The quantity of clinical and demographic metadata differed by source and by participant and was supplied without curation.

This receptor was identified in a human donor in a cohort sampled during active COVID-19. The V and J segments used are TRBV2 and TRBJ2-5, and TRBD2 matches 12 of the central bases. Source material: peripheral blood. The encoded CDR3 is CASTALAGGQETQYF. The DNA is TGTGCCAGCACTGCCCTAGCGGGGGGGCAAGAGACCCAGTACTTC.